This note documents a single TCR beta chain sequence. Its antigen remains unknown. TCRB transcripts that were expressed got sequenced, as all of the isolated RNA had been reverse transcribed. The method was immunoSEQ multiplex PCR; TCRdb's version includes in-frame clones alone and lacks a portion of them. The sample has 240,000 or so clones, approximately 15% seen once. These data originate in a study of beta chain features in type 1 diabetes. Whole-study results and caveats: A PCR bias possibly favoring shorter templates would apply equally to patients and controls. Among patients, naive, central memory and Treg TCRB repertoires appeared more similar than among healthy donors. The study left unresolved whether HLA type influences TCRB rearrangement. Moderate but significant shortening of TCRB CDR3s was recorded in all four CD4+ subsets from Type 1 diabetes patients.

One heparinised blood draw averaging about 120 mL was given by each donor. Germline loops: CDR1 MNHEY, CDR2 SMNVEV (reference sequence). The V and J ends lost 3 bases and 8 bases respectively, with 9 bases between them. The CDR3 totals 12 residues. The rearrangement uses TRBV27 and TRBJ2-3; D is ambiguous. The sequence was obtained from a man aged 25-40 years with type 1 diabetes. The sequenced material came from naive CD4+ T cells from blood. The CDR3 region is CASSFRSGTQYF. In nucleotides, the CDR3 is TGTGCCAGCAGTTTTCGTAGTGGTACGCAGTATTTT.